The rows below give T cell receptor beta chains drawn from one sample of a study of blood T cell repertoires in COVID-19. Clones were read by immunoSEQ multiplex PCR, and TCRdb kept only the in-frame ones, dropping some. The repertoire includes 150,000 to 160,000 clones, roughly 84% of them detected once, and approximately 9.7% sits in the top ten. Specimen: peripheral blood. The receptors shown here come from a woman between 45 and 65 years old with acute or convalescent COVID-19. The CDR3 runs from the conserved cysteine through the conserved F or W. D genes are given only for firm matches. Some rows have no size entry. The others give once, few or many, or a class for an expanded clone.

TRBV13	.	TRBJ1-2	.	TGTGCCAGCAGCTTATGGCGGGAGGGCTACACCTTC	CASSLWREGYTF
TRBV7-2	few	TRBJ2-1	.	TGTGCCAGCAGCTTAATCGCGGGAAACTCCTACAATGAGCAGTTCTTC	CASSLIAGNSYNEQFF
TRBV6-5	.	TRBJ2-3	TRBD2	TGTGCCTGCAGGGGCGGGAGGGGAAGCACAGATACGCAGTATTTT	CACRGGRGSTDTQYF
TRBV19	.	TRBJ1-2	.	TGTGCCAGTAGTATTGCAGTTTACAACTATGGCTACACCTTC	CASSIAVYNYGYTF
TRBV9	.	TRBJ2-1	.	TGTGCCAGCAGCGTAGGGCCGGGCGGGATAATCGCTGGCAATGAGCAGTTCTTC	CASSVGPGGIIAGNEQFF
TRBV30	.	TRBJ2-1	TRBD1	TGTGCCTGGAGGGGACAGGGTTATCAGTTCTTC	CAWRGQGYQFF
TRBV18	.	TRBJ1-5	TRBD1	TGTGCCAGCTCACCGAGTAAAGACAGGGAAAATCAGCCCCAGCATTTT	CASSPSKDRENQPQHF
TRBV11-2	.	TRBJ1-2	.	TGTGCCAGCAGCTTAAGTCAGGAATCCTATGGCTACACCTTC	CASSLSQESYGYTF
TRBV6-6	.	TRBJ1-5	TRBD1	TGTGCCAGCAGTTACCAGGGACAGGGGAATCAGCCCCAGCATTTT	CASSYQGQGNQPQHF
TRBV9	.	TRBJ1-2	TRBD1	TGTGCCAGCAGCGTAGGAGGTCGACAGGGGGCTGCCCTTTATGGCTACACCTTC	CASSVGGRQGAALYGYTF
TRBV6-5	.	TRBJ2-7	TRBD1	TGTGCCAGCAGTCCTCCCGGGACAGGACGCTACGAGCAGTACTTC	CASSPPGTGRYEQYF
TRBV3-1/TRBV3-2	.	TRBJ2-1	TRBD2	TGTGCCAGCAGCCAACTCCTAGCGGGGGGGCATGAGCAGTTCTTC	CASSQLLAGGHEQFF
TRBV10-3	.	TRBJ2-1	.	TGTGCCATCAGCGCACCGGGACACATAAGCTCCTACAATGAGCAGTTCTTC	CAISAPGHISSYNEQFF
TRBV29-1	.	TRBJ1-1	TRBD1	TGCAGCGTTGGAAGAGCGACAGGGGACACTGAAGCTTTCTTT	CSVGRATGDTEAFF
TRBV7-9	.	TRBJ1-2	.	TGTGCCAGCAGCTCGGTGGCAGGGGATATGTTCGGCTACACCTTC	CASSSVAGDMFGYTF
TRBV2	few	TRBJ2-7	.	TGTGCCAGCAGACCTGACCTACCGGGCGAGCAGTACTTC	CASRPDLPGEQYF
TRBV6-4	.	TRBJ1-5	.	TGTGCCAGCAGTGACTCGAAGTCAGGGTATCAGCCCCAGCATTTT	CASSDSKSGYQPQHF
TRBV3-1/TRBV3-2	.	TRBJ1-2	TRBD1	TGTGCCAGCAGCCAGGGACAGGGTGAATACTATGGCTACACCTTC	CASSQGQGEYYGYTF
TRBV3-1/TRBV3-2	once	TRBJ1-5	TRBD1	TGTGCCAGCAGCCACAGCTCCGGACAGGGAGGACAGCCCCAGCATTTT	CASSHSSGQGGQPQHF
TRBV6-2/TRBV6-3	once	TRBJ1-4	.	TGTGCCAGCAGTTACGGTCCAGGGCTTGCAACTAATGAAAAACTGTTTTTT	CASSYGPGLATNEKLFF
TRBV2	.	TRBJ2-1	TRBD2	TGTGCCAGCAGTGAGGACGGGACTAGATGGAATGAGCAGTTCTTC	CASSEDGTRWNEQFF
TRBV2	.	TRBJ1-2	.	TGTGCCAGCAGTGAAGAAGAGGGATACTATGGCTACACCTTC	CASSEEEGYYGYTF
TRBV7-2	.	TRBJ1-4	.	TGTGCCAGCAGCTTAGTGGCAGGACTAAATGAAAAACTGTTTTTT	CASSLVAGLNEKLFF